This TCR beta chain was observed in a study of CXCR3-negative and CXCR3-positive naive CD8 T cells. To note about this clonotype: Its antigen is not identified.

Points from the study as a whole: More hydrophobic TRB CDR3s occurred in CXCR3-positive than in CXCR3-negative naive cells.

Libraries were UMI-labeled 5' RACE TRB cDNA. TCRdb reworked the 5' RACE reads into one entry per CDR3 protein, no DNA. This sample's table reports under 85,000 distinct CDR3 sequences. The TCR comes from a human donor in good health. Some clones in this sample may be carry-over from other donors' samples. The sequencing input was naive CXCR3+ CD8+ T cells from blood. Indicated subset: CD45RO-CCR7+CD27+CD95- naive CD8+ T cells expressing CXCR3 (TNR3+).

The CDR3 sequence: CASRPQDGFEPDTQYF. The V call is TRBV12-3 or TRBV12-4, the J call TRBJ2-3. The CDR3 is 16 amino acids.